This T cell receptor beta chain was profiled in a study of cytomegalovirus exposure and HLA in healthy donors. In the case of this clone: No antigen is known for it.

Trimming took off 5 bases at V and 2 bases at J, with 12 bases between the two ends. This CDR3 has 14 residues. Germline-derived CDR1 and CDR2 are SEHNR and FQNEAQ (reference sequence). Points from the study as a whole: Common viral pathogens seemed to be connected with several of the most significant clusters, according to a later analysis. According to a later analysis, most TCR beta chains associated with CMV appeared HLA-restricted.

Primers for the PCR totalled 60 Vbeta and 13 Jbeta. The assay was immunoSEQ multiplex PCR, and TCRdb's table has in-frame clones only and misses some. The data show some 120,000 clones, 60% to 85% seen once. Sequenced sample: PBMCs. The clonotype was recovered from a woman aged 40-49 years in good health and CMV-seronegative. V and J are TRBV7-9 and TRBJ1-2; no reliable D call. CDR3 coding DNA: TGTGCCAGCAGCCAAACGGTAGTAAACTATGGCTACACCTTC. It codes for CASSQTVVNYGYTF.